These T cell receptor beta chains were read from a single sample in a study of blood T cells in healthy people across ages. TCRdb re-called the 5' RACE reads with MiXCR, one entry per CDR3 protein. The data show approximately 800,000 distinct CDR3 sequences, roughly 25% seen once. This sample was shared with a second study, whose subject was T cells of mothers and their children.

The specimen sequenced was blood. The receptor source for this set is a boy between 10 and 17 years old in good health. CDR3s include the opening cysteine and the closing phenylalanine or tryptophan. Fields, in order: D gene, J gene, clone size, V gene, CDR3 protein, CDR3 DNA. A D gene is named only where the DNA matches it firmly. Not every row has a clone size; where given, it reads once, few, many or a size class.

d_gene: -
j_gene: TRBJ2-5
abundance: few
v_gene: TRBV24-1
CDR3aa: CATRQGGGETQYF
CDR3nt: TGTGCCACCAGGCAAGGTGGTGGAGAGACCCAGTACTTC

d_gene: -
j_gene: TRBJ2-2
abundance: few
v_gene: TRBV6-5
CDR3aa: CASMYDAVSGELFF
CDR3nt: TGTGCCAGCATGTACGATGCGGTGAGCGGGGAGCTGTTTTTT

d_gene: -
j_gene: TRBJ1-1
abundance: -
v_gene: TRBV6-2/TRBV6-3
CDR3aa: CASTPLTNTEAFF
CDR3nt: TGTGCCAGCACCCCCCTTACGAACACTGAAGCTTTCTTT

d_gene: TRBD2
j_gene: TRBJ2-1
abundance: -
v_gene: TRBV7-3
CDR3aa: CASSIGLAGDEQFF
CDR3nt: TGTGCCAGCAGCATCGGACTAGCGGGAGATGAGCAGTTCTTC

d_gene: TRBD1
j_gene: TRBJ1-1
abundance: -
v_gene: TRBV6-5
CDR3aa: CASGPLDRVNTEAFF
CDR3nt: TGTGCCAGCGGCCCCCTAGACAGGGTGAACACTGAAGCTTTCTTT

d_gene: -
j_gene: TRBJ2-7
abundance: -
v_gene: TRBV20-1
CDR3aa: CSARDEWGLVLEQYF
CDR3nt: TGCAGTGCTAGAGACGAATGGGGGCTAGTCTTGGAGCAGTACTTC

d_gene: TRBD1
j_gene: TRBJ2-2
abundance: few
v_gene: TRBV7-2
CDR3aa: CASSLGIDRDDGELFF
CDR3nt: TGTGCCAGCAGCTTAGGAATTGACAGGGATGACGGGGAGCTGTTTTTT

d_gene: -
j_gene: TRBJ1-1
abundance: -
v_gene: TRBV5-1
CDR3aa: CASSFDRRPEAFF
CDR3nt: TGCGCCAGCAGCTTCGACAGGAGGCCTGAAGCTTTCTTT

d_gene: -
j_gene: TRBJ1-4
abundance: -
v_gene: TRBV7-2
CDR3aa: CASSLVSTTNKKLFF
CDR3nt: TGTGCCAGCAGCTTAGTCAGTACAACTAATAAAAAACTGTTTTTT

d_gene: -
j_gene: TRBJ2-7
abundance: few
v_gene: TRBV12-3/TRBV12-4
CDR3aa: CASSLVTIVSPDEQYF
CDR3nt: TGTGCCAGCAGTTTAGTAACTATAGTTTCCCCAGACGAGCAGTACTTC

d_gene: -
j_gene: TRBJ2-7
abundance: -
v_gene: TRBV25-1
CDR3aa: CASSRDPGYEQYF
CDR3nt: TGCGCCAGCAGCCGGGACCCAGGCTACGAGCAGTACTTC

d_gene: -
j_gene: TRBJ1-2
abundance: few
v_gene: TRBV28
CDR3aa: CASSATLNYGYTF
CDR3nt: TGTGCCAGCTCCGCGACACTTAACTATGGCTACACCTTC

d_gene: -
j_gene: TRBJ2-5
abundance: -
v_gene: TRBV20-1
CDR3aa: CSAPNLDATQYF
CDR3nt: TGCAGTGCCCCCAATCTCGATGCGACCCAGTACTTC

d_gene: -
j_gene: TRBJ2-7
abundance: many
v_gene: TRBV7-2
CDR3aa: CASSSGLGEQYF
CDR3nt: TGTGCCAGCAGCTCGGGACTGGGCGAGCAGTACTTC

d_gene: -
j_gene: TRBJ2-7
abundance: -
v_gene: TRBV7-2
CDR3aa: CASSLAGPVKVAEQYF
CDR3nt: TGTGCCAGCAGCTTAGCGGGTCCTGTTAAAGTAGCCGAGCAGTACTTC

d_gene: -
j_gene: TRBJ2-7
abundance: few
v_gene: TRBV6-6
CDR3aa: CASRGVGRALFEQYF
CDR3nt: TGTGCCAGCAGGGGGGTTGGCCGGGCCTTGTTCGAGCAGTACTTC

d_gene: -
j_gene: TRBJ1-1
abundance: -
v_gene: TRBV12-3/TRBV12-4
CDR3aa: CASSFLGGVAFF
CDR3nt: TGTGCCAGCAGCTTCCTCGGGGGGGTGGCTTTCTTT

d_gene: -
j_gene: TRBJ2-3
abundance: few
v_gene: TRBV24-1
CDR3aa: CATWVNWVLTDTQYF
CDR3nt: TGTGCCACCTGGGTCAATTGGGTTTTGACAGATACGCAGTATTTT

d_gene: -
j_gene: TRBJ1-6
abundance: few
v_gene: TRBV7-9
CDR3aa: CASSDLGTSDSPLHF
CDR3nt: TGTGCCAGCAGCGACCTCGGGACGTCGGATTCACCCCTCCACTTT

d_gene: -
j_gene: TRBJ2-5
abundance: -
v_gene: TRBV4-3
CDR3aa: CASSQDQGETQYF
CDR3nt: TGCGCCAGCAGCCAAGATCAAGGGGAGACCCAGTACTTC

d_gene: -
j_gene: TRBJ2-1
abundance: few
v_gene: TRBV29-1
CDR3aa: CSVTQGTVFLYNEQFF
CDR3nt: TGCAGCGTTACCCAGGGTACCGTTTTCCTCTACAATGAGCAGTTCTTC

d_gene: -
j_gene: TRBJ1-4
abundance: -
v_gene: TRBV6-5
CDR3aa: CASSSPTGEKLFF
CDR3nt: TGTGCCAGCAGCAGCCCCACCGGTGAAAAACTGTTTTTT

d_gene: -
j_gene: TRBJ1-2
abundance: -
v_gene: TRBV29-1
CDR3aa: CSVDSSSGYTF
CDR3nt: TGCAGCGTTGACAGTTCGTCTGGCTACACCTTC

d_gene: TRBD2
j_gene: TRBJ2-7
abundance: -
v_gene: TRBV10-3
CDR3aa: CAISKRESEQYF
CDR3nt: TGTGCCATATCTAAGCGGGAGAGCGAGCAGTACTTC

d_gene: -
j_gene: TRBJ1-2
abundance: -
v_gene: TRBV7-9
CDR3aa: CASSLVGVTGYTF
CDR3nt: TGTGCCAGCAGCTTAGTAGGGGTAACCGGCTACACCTTC

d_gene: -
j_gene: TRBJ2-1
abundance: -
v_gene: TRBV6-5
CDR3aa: CASGKDTVRQFF
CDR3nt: TGTGCCAGCGGAAAAGATACGGTGAGGCAGTTCTTC

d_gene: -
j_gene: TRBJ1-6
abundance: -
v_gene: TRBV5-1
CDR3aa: CASSLVVGLDSLHF
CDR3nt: TGCGCCAGCAGCTTAGTGGTGGGGTTGGATTCCCTCCACTTT

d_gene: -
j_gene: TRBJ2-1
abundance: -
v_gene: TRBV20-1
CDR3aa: CSARDANSGTYNEQFF
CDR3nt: TGCAGTGCTAGAGATGCGAACTCGGGGACCTACAATGAGCAGTTCTTC

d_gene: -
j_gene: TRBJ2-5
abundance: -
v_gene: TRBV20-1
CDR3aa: CSASNEETQYF
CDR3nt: TGCAGTGCTAGTAATGAGGAGACCCAGTACTTC

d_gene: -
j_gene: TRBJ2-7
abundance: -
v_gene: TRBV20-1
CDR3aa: CSARMSDLYYEQYF
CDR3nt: TGCAGTGCTAGAATGTCGGACCTCTACTACGAGCAGTACTTC